The 19 T cell receptor beta chains in this list originate from one sample, sequenced in a study of cytomegalovirus exposure and HLA in healthy donors. The PCR made use of 60 Vbeta and 13 Jbeta primers. The assay was immunoSEQ multiplex PCR, and TCRdb's table has in-frame clones only and misses some. The sample records some 160,000 clones, about four fifths being singletons. Sequencing was carried out using PBMCs. These receptors originate from a woman in her 40s in good health and CMV-seropositive.

V gene TRBV5-8 combines with J gene TRBJ2-1, with D perhaps TRBD2 (5 bases). Trimming left V 1 base short and J 10 bases short, with 24 bases between. CDR3 length: 17 amino acids. Per the germline V gene, CDR1 is SGHTS and CDR2 is YDEGEE. The CDR3 DNA is TGTGCCAGCAGCTTGTCTTTGGGAGAGTCTTTTGGATGGGAGCAGTTCTTC. It yields the protein CASSLSLGESFGWEQFF.

V gene TRBV6-6 combines with J gene TRBJ2-7; 8 bases are a match to TRBD1. The CDR3 length is 14 residues. The ends lost 5 bases at V and 4 bases at J; junction bases unmatched: 7. Germline CDR1 and CDR2: MNHNY and SVGAGI (reference sequence). The CDR3 sequence: CASSTRTGPYEQYF. The CDR3 nucleotides are TGTGCCAGCAGTACCCGGACAGGGCCTTACGAGCAGTACTTC.

The rearrangement joins TRBV5-4 to TRBJ2-7; 7 bases align to TRBD2. V dropped 0 bases and J dropped 6; count of bases not matched to a gene: 6. This CDR3 comprises 14 residues. Germline V gene sequence: CDR1 SGHNT, CDR2 YYREEE (reference sequence). CDR3 sequence: CASSLAGGGGEQYF. DNA for the CDR3: TGTGCCAGCAGCTTGGCGGGAGGCGGAGGCGAGCAGTACTTC.

V is TRBV15 and J is TRBJ2-7; 9 bases match TRBD2. The V and J ends lost 0 bases and 5 bases, in that order; junction bases with no gene match: 14. CDR3 length: 18 amino acids. In germline, CDR1 is LNHNV, CDR2 YYDKDF (reference sequence). The CDR3 sequence: CATSRDASHLAGVDEQYF. The CDR3 nucleotides are TGTGCCACCAGCAGAGATGCGTCCCATTTAGCGGGAGTTGACGAGCAGTACTTC. Full variable domain (remainder filled in from reference TRBV15 and TRBJ2-7): DAMVIQNPRYQVTQFGKPVTLSCSQTLNHNVMYWYQQKSSQAPKLLFHYYDKDFNNEADTPDNFQSRRPNTSFCFLDIRSPGLGDTAMYLCATSRDASHLAGVDEQYFGPGTRLTVT.

The chain links TRBV27 to TRBJ2-6, with D possibly matching TRBD1 (6 bases). Germline values: CDR1 MNHEY, CDR2 SMNVEV (reference sequence). Trimming left V 5 bases short and J 4 bases short, with 12 bases between. The CDR3 is 15 amino acids. DNA for the CDR3: TGTGCCAGCAGTCCACTAGGACAGGGGGCCAACGTCCTGACTTTC. Its translation is CASSPLGQGANVLTF.

The CDR3 coding sequence is TGTGCCACCAGCAGAGGGAGAGGGACTACCAACAATGAGCAGTTCTTC. It encodes CATSRGRGTTNNEQFF. The chain is built from TRBV15 and TRBJ2-1; TRBD2 matches 7 bases. V was pared by 1 base and J by 5 bases, with 8 bases of the junction left unmatched. Germline CDR1 reads LNHNV; CDR2 reads YYDKDF (reference sequence). This CDR3 comprises 16 residues.

The chain recombines TRBV7-9 with TRBJ1-1; D not certain. V shed 1 base and J shed 4 bases, with 7 bases lying between them. The CDR3 totals 13 residues. CDR1 and CDR2 (germline): SEHNR, FQNEAQ (reference sequence). The CDR3 DNA is TGTGCCAGCAGCTTAGAAACCGGCACTGAAGCTTTCTTT. Translation gives CASSLETGTEAFF.

This clone was detected a few times. The chain carries TRBV7-3 and TRBJ2-2; 11 nucleotides line up with TRBD2. Germline CDR1 and CDR2: SGHTA and FQGTGA. The CDR3 is made up of 16 amino acids. V lost 5 bases and J lost 6; bases outside the gene matches: 8. The CDR3 nucleotides are TGTGCCAGCAGCAGGCTAGCGGGAGGCCCGGCCGGGGAGCTGTTTTTT. This sequence encodes CASSRLAGGPAGELFF. The full variable domain, completed using reference TRBV7-3 and TRBJ2-2, is GAGVSQTPSNKVTEKGKYVELRCDPISGHTALYWYRQSLGQGPEFLIYFQGTGAADDSGLPNDRFFAVRPEGSVSTLKIQRTERGDSAVYLCASSRLAGGPAGELFFGEGSRLTVL.

This chain links TRBV18 with TRBJ2-7, with D possibly TRBD2 on 6 matching bases. The CDR3 runs to 14 residues. CDR1 and CDR2 (germline): KGHSH, LQKENI. Trimming removed 5 bases at V and 6 bases at J, with 17 bases between. CDR3 residues: CASSSGPGVGEQYF. The CDR3 DNA sequence: TGTGCCAGCTCATCGGGCCCGGGGGTCGGCGAGCAGTACTTC.

This clone showed up just a few times. This chain uses TRBV9 with TRBJ1-3, with D possibly being TRBD1 (6 bases). There are 15 residues in the CDR3. Looked up from germline, CDR1 is SGDLS and CDR2 is YYNGEE. Trimming stripped 4 bases from V and 7 bases from J, with 18 bases between. CDR3 nucleotides: TGTGCCAGCAGCCTCGGGGGGACATCCGTGAACACCATATATTTT. It specifies CASSLGGTSVNTIYF.

The CDR3: CASSKWTGADTQYF. In DNA form, the CDR3 reads TGTGCCAGCAGCAAGTGGACGGGGGCAGATACGCAGTATTTT. The rearrangement links TRBV5-5 to TRBJ2-3, with a possible D match to TRBD2 (6 bases). The V end lost 4 bases, the J end lost 4 bases, and 13 bases lay between the germline ends. CDR1 and CDR2 from the germline V gene are SGHKS and YYEKEE (reference sequence). The CDR3 has 14 residues.

The chain recombines TRBV28 with TRBJ1-5; 10 positions match TRBD1. The germline V gene encodes CDR1 MDHEN and CDR2 SYDVKM. CDR3 length: 13 amino acids. J gave up 6 bases and V 8 bases, and 4 bases lay outside the gene matches. The DNA for the CDR3 is TGTGCCAGCTCCGGGACAGGGGTTCAGCCCCAGCATTTT. Protein product: CASSGTGVQPQHF.

The chain is built from TRBV30 and TRBJ1-2; the match to TRBD1 covers 9 bases. This CDR3 is built from 15 residues. In germline, CDR1 is GTSNPN, CDR2 SVGIG (reference sequence). V gave up 4 bases and J gave up 8 bases; unmatched junction bases: 14. CDR3 residues: CAWTRDRVFSGGYTF. The CDR3 coding sequence is TGTGCCTGGACCCGGGACAGGGTTTTCTCTGGGGGCTACACCTTC.

This clone was picked up a small number of times. The chain is built from TRBV19 and TRBJ1-5, with 9 nucleotides matching TRBD1. CDR3 length: 17 residues. Germline V lookup: CDR1 LNHDA, CDR2 SQIVND (reference sequence). V was clipped by 3 bases and J by 5 bases; unmatched bases: 11. The CDR3 coding sequence is TGTGCCAGTAGTATCCCCTCCGGGACAGGGAGGCATCAGCCCCAGCATTTT. Residues: CASSIPSGTGRHQPQHF.

This chain links TRBV7-2 with TRBJ2-5; 12 bases are shared with TRBD2. The CDR3 has 19 residues. V dropped 5 bases and J dropped 5; count of bases not matched to a gene: 18. Germline V lookup: CDR1 SGHTA, CDR2 FQGNSA. CDR3 bases: TGTGCCAGCAGCCCCTTAATTAGACTAGCGGGGGATCGGCGGGAGACCCAGTACTTC. This translates into CASSPLIRLAGDRRETQYF. The full variable domain, in which reference TRBV7-2 and TRBJ2-5 provide the parts outside the CDR3, is GAGVSQSPSNKVTEKGKDVELRCDPISGHTALYWYRQSLGQGLEFLIYFQGNSAPDKSGLPSDRFSAERTGGSVSTLTIQRTQQEDSAVYLCASSPLIRLAGDRRETQYFGPGTRLLVL.

The chain couples TRBV9 to TRBJ2-5; TRBD2 matches at 12 bases. Trimming removed 0 bases from V and 5 bases from J; junction bases left unmatched: 14. This CDR3 region has 19 residues. Germline assignment: CDR1 SGDLS and CDR2 YYNGEE. CDR3 in DNA: TGTGCCAGCAGCGTAGATCATGGGGAACTAGCGGGGGGCTGGGAGACCCAGTACTTC. Encoded protein: CASSVDHGELAGGWETQYF. Together with reference TRBV9 and TRBJ2-5, the CDR3 gives the full variable domain: DSGVTQTPKHLITATGQRVTLRCSPRSGDLSVYWYQQSLDQGLQFLIQYYNGEERAKGNILERFSAQQFPDLHSELNLSSLELGDSALYFCASSVDHGELAGGWETQYFGPGTRLLVL.

This sequence joins TRBV28 and TRBJ1-3; tentative D call: TRBD1 (5 bases). This CDR3 has 14 residues. V was clipped by 2 bases and J by 5 bases, with 10 bases between them. In germline, CDR1 is MDHEN, CDR2 SYDVKM. The DNA for the CDR3 is TGTGCCAGCAGTTTACACCAGGGTAGAAACACCATATATTTT. Translation gives CASSLHQGRNTIYF.

This rearrangement joins TRBV6-5 to TRBJ2-1; 7 bases agree with TRBD1. CDR1 is MNHEY, CDR2 SVGAGI, per germline. V was pared by 8 bases and J by 8 bases, with 15 bases of the junction left unmatched. The CDR3 has 15 residues. In DNA, the CDR3 is TGTGCCAGCGCTCGAGGGACAGCTTTTATCGATGAGCAGTTCTTC. The encoded protein is CASARGTAFIDEQFF.

The rearrangement links TRBV28 to TRBJ2-7; possible D gene TRBD2, 5 bases. Germline V gene data show CDR1 as MDHEN and CDR2 as SYDVKM. With 3 bases removed from V and 1 base from J, the gap between germline ends came to 10 bases. This CDR3 has 14 residues. In DNA form, the CDR3 reads TGTGCCAGCAGTTTCTGGACTGAGTCCTACGAGCAGTACTTC. It specifies CASSFWTESYEQYF.